These 28 T cell receptor beta chains were sequenced from one sample in a study of blood T cells in healthy people across ages. Primed by a sample-barcoded 5' primer and a J-beta primer mix, a second PCR proceeded for about 6 to 12 cycles. TCRdb re-derived calls from the 5' RACE reads in MiXCR, one entry per CDR3 protein. This sample has around 1,900,000 distinct CDR3 sequences, with around 40% found just once. Sequenced material: blood. The receptors here all came from a human donor in good health.

The rearrangement links TRBV9 to TRBJ2-1, with TRBD2 matching 7 bases. CDR1 and CDR2 (germline): SGDLS, YYNGEE. The CDR3 is 16 residues long. J gave up 4 bases and V 3 bases, and 10 bases lay outside the gene matches. This CDR3 reads CASSENPSGLYNEQFF. The CDR3 region has the DNA TGTGCCAGCAGCGAGAATCCTAGCGGACTTTACAATGAGCAGTTCTTC.

The CDR3 is CAISESGQGPTGELFF. CDR3 in DNA: TGTGCCATCAGTGAGTCGGGACAGGGGCCGACCGGGGAGCTGTTTTTT. The chain recombines TRBV10-3 with TRBJ2-2; 10 bases line up with TRBD1. V lost 0 bases and J lost 5; bases outside the gene matches: 3. The V gene's germline CDR1 is ENHRY and CDR2 SYGVKD. This CDR3 region has 16 residues.

A word on this clonotype: This may be a read error, as it is one base from a much larger clone. The chain employs TRBV6-2 or TRBV6-3 and TRBJ2-5; tentative D call: TRBD2 (5 bases). The tail of the sequence fits TRBJ2-7 better, so the J call may be wrong. This CDR3 has 14 amino acids. In germline, CDR1 is MNHEY, CDR2 SVGEGT. The CDR3 loop is CASRLSLGDYEQYF. CDR3 nucleotide sequence: TGTGCCAGCAGGTTGTCCCTCGGGGACTACGAGCAGTACTTC.

V usage is TRBV20-1 and J usage is TRBJ2-7; 10 bases agree with TRBD1. With V trimmed by 5 bases and J by 1 base, 5 bases remained unmatched. Germline V gene data show CDR1 as DFQATT and CDR2 as SNEGSKA (reference sequence). The length of the CDR3 is 14 residues. CDR3 nucleotide sequence: TGCAGTGCTGGGGGGACAGGGGTTTCCTACGAGCAGTACTTC. This sequence encodes CSAGGTGVSYEQYF.

The CDR3 DNA is TGTGCCAGTTCCGACGGACGGATAACTAATGAAAAACTGTTTTTT. Residues: CASSDGRITNEKLFF. J is TRBJ1-4 and V is TRBV11-2; D remains ambiguous. The V gene lost 9 bases and the J gene lost 1 base, with 15 bases spanning the gap. The CDR3 loop spans 15 amino acids. Germline values: CDR1 SGHAT, CDR2 FQNNGV. The full variable domain, rest sourced from reference TRBV11-2 and TRBJ1-4, is EAGVAQSPRYKIIEKRQSVAFWCNPISGHATLYWYQQILGQGPKLLIQFQNNGVVDDSQLPKDRFSAERLKGVDSTLKIQPAKLEDSAVYLCASSDGRITNEKLFFGSGTQLSVL.

The chain is built from TRBV6-5 and TRBJ2-7, with 7 bases identical to TRBD1. From germline, CDR1 is MNHEY and CDR2 SVGAGI. The CDR3 totals 16 residues. Germline trimming cut 0 bases from V and 6 bases from J; bases unmatched to any gene: 11. CDR3 nucleotides: TGTGCCAGCAGTTACTCGTCGGGGACAGCGACCTTCGAGCAGTACTTC. It translates to CASSYSSGTATFEQYF.

This clonotype was observed a handful of times. The chain carries TRBV6-6 and TRBJ1-2; D uncertain. V lost 6 bases to trimming and J lost 8 bases, with 19 bases between them. Germline CDR1 reads MNHNY; CDR2 reads SVGAGI (reference sequence). The CDR3 extends over 14 amino acids. The DNA of the CDR3 is TGTGCCAGCAGCTCCTGGAGATCAGCGCGGGGCTACACCTTC. Its translation: CASSSWRSARGYTF.

This clonotype occurred a few times. This chain joins TRBV10-3 and TRBJ2-7, with D perhaps matching TRBD1 (6 bases). Germline V lookup: CDR1 ENHRY, CDR2 SYGVKD. The ends were cut back, 3 bases at V and 5 bases at J, with 17 bases in the middle. This CDR3 has 15 residues. The CDR3 sequence is CAISDHQATGNEQYF. The CDR3 coding sequence is TGTGCCATCAGTGATCACCAAGCCACAGGGAACGAGCAGTACTTC.

Here the CDR3 reads CASISGLAAYNEQFF. In DNA form, the CDR3 reads TGTGCCAGCATTTCAGGACTAGCGGCCTACAATGAGCAGTTCTTC. The J gene is TRBJ2-1, the V gene TRBV12-3 or TRBV12-4, with TRBD2 matching over 10 bases. V shed 7 bases, J shed 2 bases, and the junction held 5 bases outside the gene matches. This CDR3 contains 15 residues.

This clonotype was picked up a small number of times. V usage is TRBV28 and J usage is TRBJ2-7; maybe TRBD1 (6 bases). This CDR3 region has 12 residues. The V gene's germline CDR1 is MDHEN and CDR2 SYDVKM. Trimming removed 11 bases at V and 7 bases at J, with 18 bases between. CDR3 nucleotides: TGTGCCTCCCTCCGGGCTACAGGGGAGCAGTACTTC. Its protein product is CASLRATGEQYF.

This clonotype was seen a few times. This chain uses TRBV30 with TRBJ2-3; TRBD2 matches 7 bases. Losses at the gene ends were 1 base for V and 2 bases for J; bases not matched to a gene: 6. The CDR3 has 15 residues. Germline-derived CDR1 and CDR2 are GTSNPN and SVGIG (reference sequence). CDR3 in amino acids: CAWSGLGGFTDTQYF. The CDR3 DNA follows: TGTGCCTGGAGTGGTTTGGGGGGGTTCACAGATACGCAGTATTTT.

This clonotype has more than one count but fewer than ten. This chain links TRBV29-1 with TRBJ2-1; TRBD2 matches at 8 bases. The germline V gene has CDR1 SQVTM and CDR2 ANQGSEA. The V and J ends lost 7 bases and 5 bases, in that order; junction bases with no gene match: 7. This CDR3 is 13 amino acids long. CDR3 DNA: TGCAGCGGTAGCGGGGAGTCCAACAATGAGCAGTTCTTC. It translates to CSGSGESNNEQFF.

The chain combines TRBV20-1 with TRBJ1-3; possibly TRBD1 for D (6 bases). With 5 bases removed from V and 3 bases from J, the gap between germline ends came to 17 bases. Looked up from germline, CDR1 is DFQATT and CDR2 is SNEGSKA (reference sequence). The CDR3 runs 15 residues. In DNA, the CDR3 is TGCAGTGCTTCTGTCCCCGGGACACTTGGAAACACCATATATTTT. Its protein product is CSASVPGTLGNTIYF.

This clonotype was observed a few times. V is TRBV28 and J is TRBJ1-1; D might be TRBD1 (6 bases). Trimming left V 3 bases short and J 6 bases short, with 14 bases between. This CDR3 contains 14 residues. From germline, CDR1 is MDHEN and CDR2 SYDVKM. CDR3 nucleotides: TGTGCCAGCAGTTTTCGGACAGAGCTCGCTGAAGCTTTCTTT. Residues: CASSFRTELAEAFF.

This clonotype was picked up a small number of times. The chain has TRBV9 and TRBJ2-7, with D perhaps matching TRBD1 (5 bases). This CDR3 region has 15 residues. Germline V gene sequence: CDR1 SGDLS, CDR2 YYNGEE. Trimming pared 4 bases from V and 1 base from J, leaving 15 bases between. The CDR3 is CASSQRSGISYEQYF. CDR3 nucleotide sequence: TGTGCCAGCAGCCAGAGATCAGGGATTTCCTACGAGCAGTACTTC.

Comments on this clonotype: A read error may account for a junction end that differs from germline. The chain employs TRBV7-9 and TRBJ1-4, with D uncertain. Germline CDR1 reads SEHNR; CDR2 reads FQNEAQ (reference sequence). The CDR3 length is 13 residues. The CDR3 sequence: CASSRERPEKPFF. CDR3 DNA: TGTGCCAGCAGCCGAGAGCGGCCTGAAAAACCGTTTTTT.

The chain carries TRBV20-1 and TRBJ2-3; the D gene is possibly TRBD1 (6 bases). Trimming pared 4 bases from V and 1 base from J, leaving 24 bases between. CDR3 length equals 18 residues. The germline CDR1 and CDR2 sequences are DFQATT and SNEGSKA (reference sequence). In DNA form, the CDR3 reads TGCAGTGCTATACTCCTCCCCGTCCGGGCAGGGGGCACAGATACGCAGTATTTT. This sequence encodes CSAILLPVRAGGTDTQYF.

This clonotype was observed a few times. The CDR3 sequence: CASNDMVYSDEQYF. CDR3 coding DNA: TGTGCCAGCAACGACATGGTTTACAGTGACGAGCAGTACTTC. This sequence joins TRBV7-9 and TRBJ2-7; D gene ambiguous. The CDR3 length is 14 residues. CDR1 is SEHNR, CDR2 FQNEAQ, per germline (reference sequence). Trimming shortened V by 7 bases and J by 5 bases, and 18 bases separated the two germline ends.

This clonotype turned up a few times. The chain joins TRBV15 to TRBJ2-7; 7 nucleotides align to TRBD1. CDR1 is LNHNV, CDR2 YYDKDF, per germline (reference sequence). V shed 0 bases, J shed 4 bases, and the junction held 6 bases outside the gene matches. The CDR3 length is 15 residues. For the CDR3, the DNA is TGTGCCACCAGCAGAGATCGAGGGACAGCGTACGAGCAGTACTTC. Translating it yields CATSRDRGTAYEQYF. Drawing the rest from reference TRBV15 and TRBJ2-7, the complete variable domain is DAMVIQNPRYQVTQFGKPVTLSCSQTLNHNVMYWYQQKSSQAPKLLFHYYDKDFNNEADTPDNFQSRRPNTSFCFLDIRSPGLGDTAMYLCATSRDRGTAYEQYFGPGTRLTVT.

The rearrangement links TRBV7-2 to TRBJ2-7; 7 bases agree with TRBD1. V lost 5 bases to trimming and J lost 3 bases; unmatched junction nucleotides: 7. Per the germline V gene, CDR1 is SGHTA and CDR2 is FQGNSA. This CDR3 has 14 amino acids. CDR3 DNA: TGTGCCAGCAGCATCGACAGGGTCGTCTACGAGCAGTACTTC. It encodes CASSIDRVVYEQYF.

V usage is TRBV4-2 and J usage is TRBJ2-2; 12 bases line up with TRBD2. V shed 4 bases and J 5 bases; nucleotides not matched to a gene: 5. CDR3 length: 16 residues. From germline, CDR1 is LGHNA and CDR2 YNFKEQ. CDR3 protein: CASSRQTSGGTGELFF. CDR3 DNA sequence: TGTGCCAGCAGCCGACAGACTAGCGGGGGTACCGGGGAGCTGTTTTTT.

The V gene is TRBV11-1, the J gene TRBJ2-5; 10 nucleotides line up with TRBD1. Germline-derived CDR1 and CDR2 are SGHAT and FQDESV (reference sequence). Trimming at V came to 3 bases and at J to 1 base, leaving 8 bases not matched to a gene. The CDR3 sequence is 17 residues long. In DNA, the CDR3 is TGTGCCAGCAGCTTGGGGAGGACAGGGGGTCTCCAAGAGACCCAGTACTTC. Translation gives CASSLGRTGGLQETQYF.

A remark on this clonotype: One junction end does not reproduce the germline sequence, and a read error may be involved. This chain uses TRBV12-3 or TRBV12-4 with TRBJ2-1; D call uncertain. The CDR3 runs to 15 residues. The CDR3 sequence is CTSSLPRRAYNEQFF. Written as DNA, the CDR3 is TGTACCAGCAGTTTACCCCGACGAGCCTACAATGAGCAGTTCTTC.

This clonotype has more than one count but fewer than ten. V is TRBV7-3 and J is TRBJ2-1, with TRBD2 identical over 8 bases. Germline lookup yields CDR1 SGHTA and CDR2 FQGTGA. J was trimmed by 12 bases and V by 3 bases; bases with no gene match: 1. The CDR3 extends over 11 amino acids. The CDR3 region is CASSLAGGQFF. The DNA of the CDR3 is TGTGCCAGCAGCTTGGCGGGGGGGCAGTTCTTC.

The chain couples TRBV7-2 to TRBJ2-3; TRBD2 agrees at 7 bases. With V trimmed by 1 base and J by 2 bases, 6 bases remained unmatched. CDR3 length: 16 residues. Germline V CDR1 and CDR2: SGHTA, FQGNSA. In nucleotides, the CDR3 is TGTGCCAGCAGCTTAGTGAGGACTAGGGTCACAGATACGCAGTATTTT. It translates to CASSLVRTRVTDTQYF.

The gene calls are TRBV7-2 and TRBJ1-6; weak D call: TRBD1 (6 bases). This CDR3 has 17 residues. Per germline, CDR1 SGHTA and CDR2 FQGNSA. The V end lost 0 bases, the J end lost 7 bases, and 16 bases lay between the germline ends. The CDR3 spells CASSLAARGVDNSPLHF. DNA of the CDR3: TGTGCCAGCAGCTTAGCGGCTAGGGGGGTAGACAATTCACCCCTCCACTTT. The variable domain in full, with the rest retrieved from reference TRBV7-2 and TRBJ1-6, is GAGVSQSPSNKVTEKGKDVELRCDPISGHTALYWYRQSLGQGLEFLIYFQGNSAPDKSGLPSDRFSAERTGGSVSTLTIQRTQQEDSAVYLCASSLAARGVDNSPLHFGNGTRLTVT.

The chain links TRBV10-3 to TRBJ1-2; the D gene is possibly TRBD1 (5 bases). CDR3 length equals 15 residues. Trimming took 2 bases from V and 1 from J, leaving 11 bases between them. Germline assignment: CDR1 ENHRY and CDR2 SYGVKD. The CDR3 protein is CAISEGMGLNYGYTF. The CDR3 DNA sequence: TGTGCCATCAGTGAGGGAATGGGACTTAACTATGGCTACACCTTC.

Comment on this clonotype: One end of the junction does not line up with germline, which may come from a read error. The V and J genes are TRBV5-1 and TRBJ2-3; 11 nucleotides align to TRBD2. Germline CDR1 reads SGHRS; CDR2 reads YFSETQ. The CDR3 is 16 amino acids. CDR3: CASSLASGGSQDAQYF. CDR3 sequence (DNA): TGCGCCAGCAGCTTGGCTAGCGGGGGGTCACAAGATGCGCAGTATTTT.